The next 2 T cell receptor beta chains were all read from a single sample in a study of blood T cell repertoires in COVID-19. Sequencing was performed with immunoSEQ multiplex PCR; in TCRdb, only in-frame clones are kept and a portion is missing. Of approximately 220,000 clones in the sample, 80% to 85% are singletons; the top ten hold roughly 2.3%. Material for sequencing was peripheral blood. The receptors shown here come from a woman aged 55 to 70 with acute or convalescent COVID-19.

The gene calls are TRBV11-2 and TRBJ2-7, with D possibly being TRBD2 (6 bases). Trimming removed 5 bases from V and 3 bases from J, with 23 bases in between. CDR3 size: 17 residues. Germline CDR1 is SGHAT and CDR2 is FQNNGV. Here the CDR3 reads CASSPINRDSQIYEQYF. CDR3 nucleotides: TGTGCCAGCAGCCCGATTAACCGGGACTCCCAAATCTACGAGCAGTACTTC.

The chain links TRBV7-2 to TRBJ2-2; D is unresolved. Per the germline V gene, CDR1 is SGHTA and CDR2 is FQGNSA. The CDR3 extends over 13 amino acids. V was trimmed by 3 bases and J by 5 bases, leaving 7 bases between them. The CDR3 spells CASSFAGTGELFF. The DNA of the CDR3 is TGTGCCAGCAGCTTCGCCGGGACCGGGGAGCTGTTTTTT.